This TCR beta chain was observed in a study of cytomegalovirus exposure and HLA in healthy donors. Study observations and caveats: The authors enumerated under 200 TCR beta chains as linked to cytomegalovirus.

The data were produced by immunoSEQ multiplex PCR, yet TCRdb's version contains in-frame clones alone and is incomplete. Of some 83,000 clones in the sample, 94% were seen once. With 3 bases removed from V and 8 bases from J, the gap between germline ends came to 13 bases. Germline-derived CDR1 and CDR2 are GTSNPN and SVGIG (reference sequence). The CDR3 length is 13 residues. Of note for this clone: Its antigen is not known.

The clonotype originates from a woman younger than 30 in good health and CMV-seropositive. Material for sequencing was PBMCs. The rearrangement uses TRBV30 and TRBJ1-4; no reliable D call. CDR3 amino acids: CAWRTGFGEKLFF. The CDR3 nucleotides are TGTGCCTGGAGAACCGGGTTTGGAGAAAAACTGTTTTTT.